Below, 30 T cell receptor beta chains from the same sample are listed, as sequenced in a study of post-analysis software for immune sequencing data. Whole-study findings and limits: TRBV5-6, TRBV5-1 and TRBV20-1 were among a few TRBV segments more frequent in patients than controls.

Incorporated into the TCR beta cDNA libraries were unique molecular identifiers, which served to reduce PCR and sequencing biases. TCRdb re-analysed the PCR reads in MiXCR, keeping a single row per CDR3 protein. This table holds 650,000 to 850,000 distinct CDR3 sequences, about 53% found once. These receptors have no known antigen. Specimen: blood. The receptors were sampled from a girl between 10 and 17 years old with multiple sclerosis.

In its sample, this clonotype was seen once. The chain is built from TRBV7-9 and TRBJ2-7; 10 nucleotides agree with TRBD2. Germline lookup yields CDR1 SEHNR and CDR2 FQNEAQ (reference sequence). CDR3 length: 19 residues. V trimming: 5 bases; J trimming: 0 bases; junction bases outside the gene matches: 16. This CDR3 reads CASSRTSGGDTRSSYEQYF. CDR3 DNA sequence: TGTGCCAGCAGCCGTACAAGCGGGGGGGATACAAGAAGCTCCTACGAGCAGTACTTC.

The genes are TRBV2 and TRBJ2-5, with 7 bases that match TRBD1. The J segment lost 10 bases and the V segment lost 5 bases, leaving 10 bases of the junction unmatched. This CDR3 has 13 residues. Germline values: CDR1 SNHLY, CDR2 FYNNEI. DNA of the CDR3: TGTGCCAGCAGTAGCGACAGGGAGCAGATCCAGTACTTC. Its protein product is CASSSDREQIQYF.

This chain joins TRBV20-1 and TRBJ2-4; 7 positions match TRBD1. CDR1 is DFQATT, CDR2 SNEGSKA, per germline (reference sequence). V lost 6 bases and J lost 1; bases outside the gene matches: 6. The length of the CDR3 is 14 residues. CDR3 sequence reads: CSAGKGAAKNIQYF. The CDR3 DNA sequence: TGCAGTGCGGGGAAGGGGGCTGCCAAAAACATTCAGTACTTC.

The chain recombines TRBV5-1 with TRBJ2-3, with TRBD1 matching over 9 bases. Trimming at V came to 0 bases and at J to 6 bases, leaving 5 bases not matched to a gene. The germline gives CDR1 SGHRS, CDR2 YFSETQ. This CDR3 is built from 15 residues. This CDR3 is CASSLEDRGWDTQYF. The CDR3 coding sequence is TGCGCCAGCAGCTTGGAGGACAGGGGATGGGATACGCAGTATTTT.

The chain couples TRBV20-1 to TRBJ2-4, with a possible D match to TRBD1 (5 bases). The end of the DNA aligns better with TRBJ2-7, so the J call may be wrong. The germline V gene has CDR1 DFQATT and CDR2 SNEGSKA (reference sequence). This CDR3 has 15 residues. The CDR3 spells CSARDYWGRSYEQYF. The DNA of the CDR3 is TGCAGTGCTAGAGATTACTGGGGCAGATCCTACGAGCAGTACTTC.

The chain combines TRBV7-9 with TRBJ2-1; TRBD2 aligns across 7 bases. CDR3 length: 14 residues. Per the germline V gene, CDR1 is SEHNR and CDR2 is FQNEAQ (reference sequence). With V trimmed by 5 bases and J by 5 bases, 6 bases remained unmatched. DNA for the CDR3: TGTGCCAGCAGCCTAGGGAGGGCCGACAATGAGCAGTTCTTC. Its protein is CASSLGRADNEQFF.

V and J are TRBV3-1 and TRBJ2-7; D ambiguous. The CDR3 length is 12 residues. The V end lost 4 bases, the J end lost 5 bases, and 9 bases lay between the germline ends. Germline V lookup: CDR1 LGHDT, CDR2 YNNKEL (reference sequence). The DNA for the CDR3 is TGTGCCAGCAGCCGGGTGAGCAACGAGCAGTACTTC. Its translation is CASSRVSNEQYF.

The chain couples TRBV12-3 or TRBV12-4 to TRBJ2-5, with a possible D match to TRBD1 (6 bases). The J call could be wrong; TRBJ2-7 is a better fit for the DNA end. The CDR3 sequence is 16 residues long. For the CDR3, the DNA is TGTGCCAGCAGTTTAAATCCAGCCACAGGGTGGGCCGAGCAGTACTTC. Translating it yields CASSLNPATGWAEQYF.

The sample holds a few counts of this clonotype. The germline gene is not matched at one end of the junction; a read error may be the cause. This chain connects TRBV9 to TRBJ2-3; D is perhaps TRBD2 (6 bases). This CDR3 is built from 16 residues. Germline loops: CDR1 SGDLS, CDR2 YYNGEE. CDR3 loop: CASSVATGAGGDAQYF. In DNA, the CDR3 is TGTGCCAGCAGCGTAGCAACGGGAGCAGGTGGAGATGCGCAGTATTTT. Full variable domain (outside the CDR3, taken from reference TRBV9 and TRBJ2-3): DSGVTQTPKHLITATGQRVTLRCSPRSGDLSVYWYQQSLDQGLQFLIQYYNGEERAKGNILERFSAQQFPDLHSELNLSSLELGDSALYFCASSVATGAGGDAQYFGPGTRLTVL.

The chain uses TRBV4-1 and TRBJ1-2; 9 bases fit TRBD1. Germline lookup yields CDR1 MGHRA and CDR2 YSYEKL. The CDR3 is 18 amino acids. Unmatched junction bases numbered 12, after V lost 2 bases and J lost 2 bases. DNA of the CDR3: TGCGCCAGCAGCCAACTTCCGGGACAGGGCCTTTTAAACTATGGCTACACCTTC. Encoded protein: CASSQLPGQGLLNYGYTF.

This chain links TRBV28 with TRBJ2-4, with D perhaps TRBD1 or TRBD2 (6 bases each). The CDR3 is made up of 15 amino acids. Per germline, CDR1 MDHEN and CDR2 SYDVKM. With 7 bases removed from V and 8 bases from J, the gap between germline ends came to 21 bases. The CDR3 spells CASTRQATRGDIQYF. DNA for the CDR3: TGTGCCAGCACCAGACAGGCCACGAGGGGGGACATTCAGTACTTC. The whole variable domain, remainder taken from reference TRBV28 and TRBJ2-4, is DVKVTQSSRYLVKRTGEKVFLECVQDMDHENMFWYRQDPGLGLRLIYFSYDVKMKEKGDIPEGYSVSREKKERFSLILESASTNQTSMYLCASTRQATRGDIQYFGAGTRLSVL.

The V gene is TRBV29-1, the J gene TRBJ1-2, with TRBD1 matching over 9 bases. V gave up 2 bases and J gave up 8 bases; unmatched junction bases: 6. CDR3 size: 13 residues. The germline V gene has CDR1 SQVTM and CDR2 ANQGSEA. The CDR3 is CSVEFRDREGYTF. The CDR3 DNA reads as TGCAGCGTTGAATTCCGGGACAGGGAGGGCTACACCTTC.

The chain employs TRBV18 and TRBJ2-4, with a possible D match to TRBD1 (5 bases). The length of the CDR3 is 15 residues. CDR1 and CDR2 from the germline V gene are KGHSH and LQKENI. The V and J ends lost 5 bases and 3 bases respectively, with 14 bases between them. The CDR3 is CASSFRGALKNIQYF. The CDR3 DNA reads as TGTGCCAGCTCATTCCGTGGGGCCCTCAAAAACATTCAGTACTTC.

The chain uses TRBV5-1 and TRBJ2-1; D unresolved. The CDR3 has 13 residues. Germline values: CDR1 SGHRS, CDR2 YFSETQ. The ends were cut back, 4 bases at V and 12 bases at J, with 17 bases in the middle. For the CDR3, the DNA is TGCGCCAGCAGCCGAGGACGGTGCTTGGCGCAGTTCTTC. Translating it yields CASSRGRCLAQFF.

This sequence joins TRBV20-1 and TRBJ2-4, with D possibly matching TRBD1 (6 bases). The germline V and J ends were trimmed by 7 bases and 13 bases, with 23 bases remaining between them. CDR1 and CDR2 from the germline V gene are DFQATT and SNEGSKA (reference sequence). This CDR3 is 13 amino acids long. The CDR3 here is CSVLDRTAWEQYF. Written as DNA, the CDR3 is TGCAGTGTCTTAGACAGGACCGCTTGGGAGCAGTACTTC.

In nucleotides, the CDR3 is TGTGCCAGCAGCTCAGGACTGATTATAGCCAAAAACATTCAGTACTTC. Translation: CASSSGLIIAKNIQYF. The chain uses TRBV7-8 and TRBJ2-4; the D gene is possibly TRBD2 (5 bases). Between the trimmed V and J ends, which lost 4 bases and 0 bases, there was a span of 13 bases. Germline CDR1 SGHVS, CDR2 FQNEAQ. The CDR3 runs 16 residues.

The chain joins TRBV2 to TRBJ2-7; 8 bases align to TRBD2. Trimming took 7 bases from V and 0 from J; bases not matched to a gene: 5. The V gene's germline CDR1 is SNHLY and CDR2 FYNNEI. This CDR3 has 14 amino acids. This CDR3 is CASNGLAASYEQYF. Here the CDR3 DNA reads TGTGCCAGCAACGGACTAGCAGCCTCCTACGAGCAGTACTTC.

Ten or more counts support this clonotype. An end of the junction does not agree with germline; a read error may underlie this. The chain couples TRBV12-3 or TRBV12-4 to TRBJ1-2; D not resolved. CDR3 length: 12 residues. The CDR3 sequence is CASSLRGYGYTF. For the CDR3, the DNA is TGCGCCAGCAGCTTACGAGGCTATGGCTACACCTTC.

The table lists this clonotype with a few counts. The chain is built from TRBV18 and TRBJ2-1; D tentatively reads TRBD1 or TRBD2 (5 bases each). Germline V gene data show CDR1 as KGHSH and CDR2 as LQKENI. The CDR3 is 13 residues long. V was clipped by 2 bases and J by 10 bases, with 12 bases between them. The CDR3 DNA reads as TGTGCCAGCTCACCAGTTGGGGGTCAGGAGCAGTTCTTC. Encoded protein: CASSPVGGQEQFF.

V is TRBV20-1 and J is TRBJ1-2, with D possibly TRBD1 on 6 matching bases. CDR1 and CDR2 from the germline V gene are DFQATT and SNEGSKA (reference sequence). CDR3 size: 13 residues. Between the trimmed V and J ends, which lost 0 bases and 5 bases, there was a span of 10 bases. The CDR3 nucleotides read TGCAGTGCTAGAGATGAACAGGGTTATGGCTACACCTTC. This encodes CSARDEQGYGYTF.

There are a few counts of this clonotype. The CDR3 spells CSGGTGRLGPDTQYF. The CDR3 coding sequence is TGCAGCGGGGGGACGGGGAGGTTGGGGCCAGATACGCAGTATTTT. The chain couples TRBV29-1 to TRBJ2-3, with D possibly TRBD2 on 6 matching bases. CDR3 length: 15 amino acids. In germline, CDR1 is SQVTM, CDR2 ANQGSEA. Trimming shortened V by 7 bases and J by 4 bases, and 21 bases separated the two germline ends.

The rearrangement joins TRBV20-1 to TRBJ2-3, with 7 bases that match TRBD2. Trimming took 3 bases from V and 4 from J; bases not matched to a gene: 13. This CDR3 is built from 16 residues. Germline CDR1 reads DFQATT; CDR2 reads SNEGSKA (reference sequence). The CDR3 here is CSASVGGAGVADTQYF. CDR3 in DNA: TGCAGTGCTAGTGTCGGAGGGGCGGGAGTGGCAGATACGCAGTATTTT.

This chain joins TRBV15 and TRBJ1-5; 9 bases match TRBD1. Trimming at V came to 7 bases and at J to 2 bases, leaving 6 bases not matched to a gene. Looked up from germline, CDR1 is LNHNV and CDR2 is YYDKDF (reference sequence). The CDR3 runs to 15 residues. For the CDR3, the DNA is TGTGCCACCACGGGTGGGGACAGGGGCAATCAGCCCCAGCATTTT. Translated, it gives CATTGGDRGNQPQHF.

This chain uses TRBV5-5 with TRBJ1-1, with unresolved D. The CDR3 has 14 amino acids. Germline V gives CDR1 SGHKS, CDR2 YYEKEE (reference sequence). Trimming took 0 bases from V and 7 from J, leaving 13 bases between them. The CDR3 loop is CASSLAGGRGEAFF. CDR3 DNA: TGTGCCAGCAGCTTGGCCGGAGGGCGGGGTGAAGCTTTCTTT.

The chain combines TRBV28 with TRBJ2-3; 14 bases line up with TRBD2. Germline values: CDR1 MDHEN, CDR2 SYDVKM. The CDR3 has 17 amino acids. With V trimmed by 5 bases and J by 5 bases, 9 bases remained unmatched. The CDR3 DNA is TGTGCCAGCAGTGCGGCGGGACTAGCGGGAGTAATAGATACGCAGTATTTT. Translated: CASSAAGLAGVIDTQYF.

This clonotype was seen more than once but under ten times. The J gene is TRBJ1-2, the V gene TRBV25-1, with 8 nucleotides matching TRBD1. The V gene end was trimmed by 4 bases and the J gene end by 7 bases; junction bases not matched to a gene: 5. The CDR3 loop spans 13 amino acids. The germline V gene has CDR1 MGHDK and CDR2 SYGVNS. CDR3 bases: TGTGCCAGCAGTGGGCAGGGGGCGGGTGGCTACACCTTC. This sequence encodes CASSGQGAGGYTF.

The chain joins TRBV15 to TRBJ2-5; either TRBD1 or TRBD2 may fit D (6 bases each). The CDR3 sequence is 15 residues long. V lost 0 bases and J lost 4, with 12 bases in between. CDR1 is LNHNV and CDR2 is YYDKDF in the germline V gene (reference sequence). The DNA for the CDR3 is TGTGCCACCAGCAGAGATTTAAAGGGGGGAGAGACCCAGTACTTC. This sequence encodes CATSRDLKGGETQYF.

This chain uses TRBV7-9 with TRBJ2-4, with 9 positions matching TRBD1. After removal of 3 bases from V and 2 bases from J, the junction contained 17 bases not matched to a gene. Germline values: CDR1 SEHNR, CDR2 FQNEAQ (reference sequence). The CDR3 has 20 amino acids. The CDR3 protein is CASSFFRPRQGESSKNIQYF. The DNA of the CDR3 is TGTGCCAGCAGCTTTTTTAGGCCCCGACAGGGGGAATCGTCCAAAAACATTCAGTACTTC.

Only a few counts were recorded for this clonotype. The chain uses TRBV20-1 and TRBJ2-5; 11 bases are shared with TRBD1. This CDR3 is 15 amino acids long. Germline-derived CDR1 and CDR2 are DFQATT and SNEGSKA (reference sequence). V was pared by 4 bases and J by 5 bases, with 9 bases of the junction left unmatched. The CDR3 reads CSAMNGQGARETQYF. DNA for the CDR3: TGCAGTGCTATGAACGGACAGGGGGCGAGGGAGACCCAGTACTTC.

The CDR3 spells CSAGDLWNEQFF. In nucleotides, the CDR3 is TGCAGTGCTGGGGACCTATGGAATGAGCAGTTCTTC. The chain combines TRBV20-1 with TRBJ2-1; D may correspond to TRBD1 or TRBD2 (5 bases each). Germline loops: CDR1 DFQATT, CDR2 SNEGSKA (reference sequence). The CDR3 has 12 residues. Trimming cost V 5 bases and J 7 bases, with 12 bases left between them.